The sequence of this TCR beta chain was determined in a study of blood T cell repertoires in COVID-19. V lost 5 bases and J 2 bases, leaving 4 bases between the germline ends. The CDR3 has 11 residues. Germline CDR1 reads MDHEN; CDR2 reads SYDVKM. Using immunoSEQ multiplex PCR, the repertoire was profiled, and TCRdb retains in-frame clones only, with some absent. The profile shows tens of thousands of clones, about 83% of them singletons. The source is a woman over 75 with acute or convalescent COVID-19. The rearrangement uses TRBV28 and TRBJ2-7; the D is unclear. Sequencing was carried out using peripheral blood. The CDR3 nucleotides read TGTGCCAGCAGTCAGACCTACGAGCAGTACTTC. It yields the protein CASSQTYEQYF.